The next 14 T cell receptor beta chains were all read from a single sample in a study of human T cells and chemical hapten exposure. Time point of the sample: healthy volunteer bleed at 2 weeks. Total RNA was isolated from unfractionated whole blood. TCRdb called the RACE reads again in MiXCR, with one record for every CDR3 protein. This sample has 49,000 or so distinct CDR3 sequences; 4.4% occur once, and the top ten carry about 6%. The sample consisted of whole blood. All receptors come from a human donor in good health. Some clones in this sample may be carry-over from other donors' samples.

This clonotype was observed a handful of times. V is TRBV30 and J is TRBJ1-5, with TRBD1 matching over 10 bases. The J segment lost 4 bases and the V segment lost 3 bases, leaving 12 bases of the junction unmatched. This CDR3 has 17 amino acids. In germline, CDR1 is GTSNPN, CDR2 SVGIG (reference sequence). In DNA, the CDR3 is TGTGCCTGGAGCAAAGGGACAGGGGAGGGTGAAAATCAGCCCCAGCATTTT. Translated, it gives CAWSKGTGEGENQPQHF.

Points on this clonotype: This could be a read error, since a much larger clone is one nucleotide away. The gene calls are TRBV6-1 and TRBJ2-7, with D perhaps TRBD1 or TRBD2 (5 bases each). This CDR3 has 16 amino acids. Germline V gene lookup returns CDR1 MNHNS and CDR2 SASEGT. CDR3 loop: CAGHDAPGTAFYDQYF. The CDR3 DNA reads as TGTGCCGGCCACGACGCTCCCGGGACCGCGTTTTACGATCAGTACTTC.

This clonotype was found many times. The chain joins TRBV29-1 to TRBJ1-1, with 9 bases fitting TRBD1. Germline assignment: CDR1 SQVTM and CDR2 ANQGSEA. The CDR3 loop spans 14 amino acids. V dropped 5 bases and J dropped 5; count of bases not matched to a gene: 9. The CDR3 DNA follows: TGCAGCGTTATCCGACAGGGGGGAGGGACTGAAGCTTTCTTT. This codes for CSVIRQGGGTEAFF.

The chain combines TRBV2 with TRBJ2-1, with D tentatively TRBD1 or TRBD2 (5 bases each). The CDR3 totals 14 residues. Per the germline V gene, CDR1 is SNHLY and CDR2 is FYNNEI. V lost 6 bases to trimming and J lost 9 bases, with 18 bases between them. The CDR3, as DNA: TGTGCCAGCAGGACCGGGACCTACACCAGTGAGCAGTTCTTC. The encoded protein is CASRTGTYTSEQFF.

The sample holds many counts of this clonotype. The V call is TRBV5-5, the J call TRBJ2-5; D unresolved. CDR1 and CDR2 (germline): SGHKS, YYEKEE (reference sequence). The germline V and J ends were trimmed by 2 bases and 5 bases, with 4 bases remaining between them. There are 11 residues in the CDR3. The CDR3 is CASSLMETQYF. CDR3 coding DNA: TGTGCCAGCAGCTTAATGGAGACCCAGTACTTC.

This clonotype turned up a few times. The CDR3 DNA is TGCAGCGTTGATGGTGGGCAAGAGACCCAGTACTTC. Amino acids: CSVDGGQETQYF. The J gene is TRBJ2-5, the V gene TRBV29-1; D is undetermined. CDR3 length equals 12 residues. The germline V gene has CDR1 SQVTM and CDR2 ANQGSEA. The V and J ends lost 3 bases and 2 bases respectively, with 7 bases between them.

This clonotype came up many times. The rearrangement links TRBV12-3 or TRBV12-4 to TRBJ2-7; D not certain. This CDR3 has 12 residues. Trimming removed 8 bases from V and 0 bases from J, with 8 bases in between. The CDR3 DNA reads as TGTGCCAGCGGAACTTACTCCTACGAGCAGTACTTC. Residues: CASGTYSYEQYF.

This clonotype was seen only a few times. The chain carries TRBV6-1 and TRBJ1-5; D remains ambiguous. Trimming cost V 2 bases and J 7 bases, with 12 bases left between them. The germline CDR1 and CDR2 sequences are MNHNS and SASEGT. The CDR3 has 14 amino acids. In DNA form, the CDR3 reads TGTGCCAGCAGTGAAAGTTGGACTCGACAGCCCCAGCATTTT. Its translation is CASSESWTRQPQHF.

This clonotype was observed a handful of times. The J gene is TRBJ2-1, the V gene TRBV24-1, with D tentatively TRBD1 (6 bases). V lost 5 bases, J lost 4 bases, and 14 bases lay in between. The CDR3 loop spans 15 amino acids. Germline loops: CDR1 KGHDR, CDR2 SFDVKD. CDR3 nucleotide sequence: TGTGCCACCAGTGCCCCGGGGCAGGGGTACAATGAGCAGTTCTTC. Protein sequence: CATSAPGQGYNEQFF.

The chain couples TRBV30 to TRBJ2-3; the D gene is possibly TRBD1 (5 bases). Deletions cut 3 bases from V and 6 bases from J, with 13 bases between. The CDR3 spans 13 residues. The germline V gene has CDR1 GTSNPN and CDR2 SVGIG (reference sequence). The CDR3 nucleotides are TGTGCCTGGAGCTGGGGCCGGACGGATACGCAGTATTTT. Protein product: CAWSWGRTDTQYF. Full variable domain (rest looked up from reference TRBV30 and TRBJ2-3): SQTIHQWPATLVQPVGSPLSLECTVEGTSNPNLYWYRQAAGRGLQLLFYSVGIGQISSEVPQNLSASRPQDRQFILSSKKLLLSDSGFYLCAWSWGRTDTQYFGPGTRLTVL.

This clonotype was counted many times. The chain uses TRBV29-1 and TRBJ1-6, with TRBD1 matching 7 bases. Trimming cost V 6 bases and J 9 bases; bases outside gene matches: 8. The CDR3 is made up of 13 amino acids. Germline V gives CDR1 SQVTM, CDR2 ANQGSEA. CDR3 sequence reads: CSVSTGFGSPLHF. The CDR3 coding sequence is TGCAGCGTGTCGACAGGGTTCGGTTCACCCCTCCACTTT.

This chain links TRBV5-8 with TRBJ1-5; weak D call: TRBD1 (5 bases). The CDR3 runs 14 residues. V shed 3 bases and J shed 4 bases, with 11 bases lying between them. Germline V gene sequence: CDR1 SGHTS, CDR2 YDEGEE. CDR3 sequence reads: CASSSGQTNQPQHF. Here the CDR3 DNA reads TGTGCCAGCAGCTCGGGGCAGACTAATCAGCCCCAGCATTTT.

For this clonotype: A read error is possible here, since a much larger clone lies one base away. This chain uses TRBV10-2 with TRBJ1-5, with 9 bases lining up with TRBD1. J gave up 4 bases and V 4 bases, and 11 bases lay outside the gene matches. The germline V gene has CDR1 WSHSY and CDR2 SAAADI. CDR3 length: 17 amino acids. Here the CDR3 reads CASSGWRGQGGNQPQHF. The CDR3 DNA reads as TGCGCCAGCAGTGGGTGGAGGGGACAGGGAGGAAATCAGCCCCAGCATTTT.

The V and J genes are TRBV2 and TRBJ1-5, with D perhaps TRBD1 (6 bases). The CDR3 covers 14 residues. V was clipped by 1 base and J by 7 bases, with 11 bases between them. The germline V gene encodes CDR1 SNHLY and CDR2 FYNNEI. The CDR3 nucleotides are TGTGCCAGCAGTGAAGGGAATCAGGGGCAGCCCCAGCATTTT. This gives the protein CASSEGNQGQPQHF.